This entry lists 11 T cell receptor beta chains sequenced from one sample in a study of CD8 T cells in ankylosing spondylitis. TCRdb used MiXCR to reprocess the 5' RACE reads, holding one entry per CDR3 protein. The repertoire has 300,000 to 400,000 distinct CDR3 sequences, roughly 20% of them found once; the top ten carry around 13%. The sample was blood, either unsorted or a sorted T cell fraction (not recorded which). The receptors derive from a male donor with ankylosing spondylitis or in good health (not recorded which).

This clonotype has just a few counts. The chain combines TRBV9 with TRBJ2-1; D gene ambiguous. Trimming took off 0 bases at V and 3 bases at J, with 10 bases between the two ends. CDR3 length equals 15 residues. CDR1 and CDR2 (germline): SGDLS, YYNGEE. In nucleotides, the CDR3 is TGTGCCAGCAGCGTAGAACGGATCAACTACAATGAGCAGTTCTTC. This sequence encodes CASSVERINYNEQFF. The full variable domain, rest sourced from reference TRBV9 and TRBJ2-1, is DSGVTQTPKHLITATGQRVTLRCSPRSGDLSVYWYQQSLDQGLQFLIQYYNGEERAKGNILERFSAQQFPDLHSELNLSSLELGDSALYFCASSVERINYNEQFFGPGTRLTVL.

The CDR3, as DNA: TGTGCCAGCAGCGACCCCGGGGGGCAAGAGACCCAGTACTTC. Translation: CASSDPGGQETQYF. The chain combines TRBV9 with TRBJ2-5; 7 bases are a match to TRBD2. Germline V gene data show CDR1 as SGDLS and CDR2 as YYNGEE. J was trimmed by 2 bases and V by 3 bases; bases with no gene match: 4. This CDR3 spans 14 amino acids.

The rearrangement uses TRBV7-9 and TRBJ1-2, with D perhaps TRBD1 (6 bases). Germline V gene data show CDR1 as SEHNR and CDR2 as FQNEAQ (reference sequence). Trimming pared 0 bases from V and 8 bases from J, leaving 10 bases between. The CDR3 contains 13 residues. CDR3 region: CASSLAPGEGYTF. Here the CDR3 DNA reads TGTGCCAGCAGCTTAGCCCCAGGGGAGGGCTACACCTTC.

The chain couples TRBV29-1 to TRBJ2-3, with 7 bases that match TRBD2. Per germline, CDR1 SQVTM and CDR2 ANQGSEA. With V trimmed by 8 bases and J by 5 bases, 16 bases remained unmatched. CDR3 size: 15 residues. CDR3 amino acids: CSFRQVQRGGDTQYF. Written as DNA, the CDR3 is TGCAGCTTCCGCCAAGTCCAGCGGGGCGGAGATACGCAGTATTTT.

This clonotype was found a few times. The V gene is TRBV25-1, the J gene TRBJ1-1; D is uncertain. V was clipped by 5 bases and J by 10 bases, with 14 bases between them. This CDR3 is built from 12 residues. In germline, CDR1 is MGHDK, CDR2 SYGVNS. The CDR3 nucleotides are TGTGCCAGCAGTAGTGGTATAAGTTTAGCTTTCTTT. Amino acid sequence: CASSSGISLAFF.

The J gene is TRBJ1-3, the V gene TRBV2; 10 bases are a match to TRBD1. There are 15 residues in the CDR3. Germline lookup yields CDR1 SNHLY and CDR2 FYNNEI. Trimming at V came to 7 bases and at J to 4 bases, leaving 7 bases not matched to a gene. The CDR3 DNA sequence: TGTGCCAGCAATCGCGGGACAGGGGCCGGAAACACCATATATTTT. Translation gives CASNRGTGAGNTIYF.

This clonotype came up a few times. The V call is TRBV5-1, the J call TRBJ2-7, with D tentatively TRBD1 (6 bases). This CDR3 comprises 15 residues. V dropped 1 base and J dropped 4 bases, with 15 bases sitting between them. Germline CDR1 and CDR2: SGHRS and YFSETQ. CDR3 loop: CASSLYIGQQYEQYF. In nucleotides, the CDR3 is TGCGCCAGCAGCTTGTACATCGGACAGCAGTACGAGCAGTACTTC.

This clonotype was seen at least ten times. This sequence joins TRBV10-3 and TRBJ2-1; 13 bases agree with TRBD2. CDR1 is ENHRY, CDR2 SYGVKD, per germline. V gave up 6 bases and J gave up 0 bases; unmatched junction bases: 5. The CDR3 consists of 17 residues. The CDR3 DNA is TGTGCCATCAGCGGACTAGCGGGGGCCAGCTCCTACAATGAGCAGTTCTTC. It codes for CAISGLAGASSYNEQFF.

The chain uses TRBV3-1 and TRBJ2-3; 9 bases are shared with TRBD2. V lost 4 bases to trimming and J lost 4 bases; unmatched junction nucleotides: 9. This CDR3 comprises 16 residues. Per germline, CDR1 LGHDT and CDR2 YNNKEL (reference sequence). CDR3 residues: CASSPRAGGPADTQYF. The CDR3 DNA is TGTGCCAGCAGCCCCCGGGCGGGGGGGCCAGCAGATACGCAGTATTTT.

The chain couples TRBV12-3 or TRBV12-4 to TRBJ2-2; D not certain. The CDR3 consists of 16 residues. Trimming shortened V by 2 bases and J by 0 bases, and 10 bases separated the two germline ends. CDR3 DNA: TGTGCCAGCAGTTTATCCCTTCGAGCGAACACCGGGGAGCTGTTTTTT. Residues: CASSLSLRANTGELFF.

This sequence joins TRBV7-9 and TRBJ1-1; D gene uncertain. Germline loops: CDR1 SEHNR, CDR2 FQNEAQ (reference sequence). Trimming took 6 bases from V and 6 from J, leaving 14 bases between them. This CDR3 comprises 13 residues. CDR3 region: CASSPAAAPEAFF. The CDR3 nucleotides are TGTGCCAGCAGTCCCGCGGCTGCGCCTGAAGCTTTCTTT.